Listed here are 23 T cell receptor beta chains from one sample, sequenced in a study of CD8+ T cells in alopecia areata. Sequencing templates came from extracted RNA that was reverse transcribed into cDNA. This table comes from immunoSEQ multiplex PCR, and its TCRdb copy is limited to in-frame clones, with some not included. The sample carries almost 4,500 clones, approximately 61% recorded once. Treatment here: oral pan-JAK inhibitor, 5-10 mg twice daily. Both peripheral blood and punch biopsies of lesional scalp skin were obtained from patients who had alopecia areata. The material sequenced was skin, taken around week 36, from a patient treated with tofacitinib. The source of these receptors is a human donor with alopecia areata.

Note on this clone: Mismatch with germline at one junction end may stem from a read error. CDR3 residues: CASSGIQVKTEAFF. Written as DNA, the CDR3 is TGTGCCAGCAGTGGAATCCAAGTGAAGACTGAAGCTTTCTTT. The J gene is TRBJ1-1, the V gene TRBV6-1; D remains ambiguous. Germline-derived CDR1 and CDR2 are MNHNS and SASEGT. The CDR3 loop spans 14 amino acids.

This chain links TRBV7-8 with TRBJ2-7; 7 bases agree with TRBD1. CDR3 length equals 13 residues. Germline lookup yields CDR1 SGHVS and CDR2 FQNEAQ. With V trimmed by 7 bases and J by 7 bases, 10 bases remained unmatched. CDR3 amino acids: CASKEQGPWEQYF. CDR3 DNA: TGTGCCAGCAAAGAACAGGGGCCGTGGGAGCAGTACTTC.

The CDR3 sequence: CASVRLAGITDTQYF. The CDR3 DNA reads TGTGCCAGCGTCCGACTAGCGGGGATCACAGATACGCAGTATTTT. The chain employs TRBV7-8 and TRBJ2-3, with 11 bases that match TRBD2. The CDR3 extends over 15 amino acids. Germline V CDR1 and CDR2: SGHVS, FQNEAQ. The J segment lost 2 bases and the V segment lost 8 bases, leaving 6 bases of the junction unmatched.

In this sample, this clone is large. The CDR3 spells CASSPLGGYRRELFF. In DNA form, the CDR3 reads TGTGCCAGCAGCCCGCTCGGCGGGTACCGCAGGGAGCTGTTTTTT. V gene TRBV7-2 combines with J gene TRBJ2-2, with D possibly matching TRBD2 (5 bases). The ends were cut back, 5 bases at V and 9 bases at J, with 19 bases in the middle. Looked up from germline, CDR1 is SGHTA and CDR2 is FQGNSA. The CDR3 runs 15 residues.

This sequence joins TRBV5-1 and TRBJ2-2, with TRBD2 identical over 7 bases. This CDR3 has 17 amino acids. Germline V CDR1 and CDR2: SGHRS, YFSETQ. Trimming at V came to 0 bases and at J to 7 bases, leaving 12 bases not matched to a gene. CDR3 DNA sequence: TGCGCCAGCAGCTTGGCCGTCGTAAGCGGGAATGTCGGGGAGCTGTTTTTT. Translating gives CASSLAVVSGNVGELFF.

This clone was seen only a few times. Germline is not matched at one junction end, which may reflect a read error. The chain uses TRBV6-5 and TRBJ2-1; TRBD2 matches at 7 bases. Germline V gene data show CDR1 as MNHEY and CDR2 as SVGAGI. The CDR3 is 13 residues long. CDR3 sequence (DNA): TGTGCCAGCAGTTACTCGGCTAGCGGAGCCCCTATCTTC. Translating it yields CASSYSASGAPIF.

CDR3 loop: CASSWAATGGGKETQYF. In DNA form, the CDR3 reads TGTGCCAGCAGCTGGGCGGCGACAGGGGGTGGAAAAGAGACCCAGTACTTC. This chain uses TRBV7-2 with TRBJ2-5, with TRBD1 identical over 9 bases. The CDR3 has 17 residues. V lost 4 bases and J lost 3; bases outside the gene matches: 12. CDR1 is SGHTA and CDR2 is FQGNSA in the germline V gene.

The gene calls are TRBV10-3 and TRBJ1-1; perhaps TRBD1 as D (5 bases). Between the trimmed V and J ends, which lost 7 bases and 7 bases, there was a span of 10 bases. Germline values: CDR1 ENHRY, CDR2 SYGVKD. This CDR3 contains 11 residues. The CDR3 nucleotides are TGTGCCATCATGGGGGGAGGTGAAGCTTTCTTT. Amino acid sequence: CAIMGGGEAFF.

The chain uses TRBV7-2 and TRBJ2-1; D call uncertain. CDR1 SGHTA and CDR2 FQGNSA come from the germline V gene. The CDR3 covers 13 residues. The germline V and J ends were trimmed by 5 bases and 8 bases, with 13 bases remaining between them. CDR3 nucleotide sequence: TGTGCCAGCAGCCGAGACCCGGACGATGAGCAGTTCTTC. It encodes CASSRDPDDEQFF.

This clone showed up just a few times. This rearrangement joins TRBV4-3 to TRBJ2-7; 9 positions agree with TRBD1. This CDR3 is built from 15 residues. V lost 7 bases and J lost 3; bases outside the gene matches: 10. The germline gives CDR1 LGHNA, CDR2 YSLEER. The CDR3 region has the DNA TGCGCCAGCACCGGGAACCGGGACAGGGACTACGAGCAGTACTTC. Amino acids: CASTGNRDRDYEQYF.

This clone was observed a single time. This chain connects TRBV7-9 to TRBJ2-3, with TRBD2 matching 7 bases. The V segment lost 8 bases and the J segment 0 bases; nucleotides outside the gene matches: 8. Germline V CDR1 and CDR2: SEHNR, FQNEAQ (reference sequence). This CDR3 has 15 residues. The CDR3 is CASVPWGGSTDTQYF. The CDR3 DNA is TGTGCCAGCGTTCCTTGGGGAGGGAGCACAGATACGCAGTATTTT.

The chain couples TRBV29-1 to TRBJ2-5; possibly TRBD2 for D (5 bases). CDR1 SQVTM and CDR2 ANQGSEA come from the germline V gene. Between the trimmed V and J ends, which lost 6 bases and 4 bases, there was a span of 15 bases. The CDR3 extends over 13 amino acids. CDR3 protein: CSVPRFAGETQYF. In nucleotides, the CDR3 is TGCAGCGTCCCCCGGTTCGCGGGAGAGACCCAGTACTTC.

Comment on this clone: At one end the junction does not follow the germline gene, possibly because of a read error. V usage is TRBV29-1 and J usage is TRBJ2-2; weak D call: TRBD1 (6 bases). The germline V gene encodes CDR1 SQVTM and CDR2 ANQGSEA. This CDR3 is 14 amino acids long. The CDR3 region has the DNA TGCAGCGTTGTAGGGGGAACGAACACCGGGGAGCCGTTTTTT. The encoded protein is CSVVGGTNTGEPFF.

This sequence joins TRBV2 and TRBJ2-7; the D call may be TRBD1 or TRBD2 (6 bases each). Germline CDR1 SNHLY, CDR2 FYNNEI. V gave up 7 bases and J gave up 7 bases, with 17 bases separating them. The CDR3 length is 13 residues. The CDR3 spells CASITTRGREQYF. CDR3 bases: TGTGCCAGCATTACGACCCGGGGGCGTGAGCAGTACTTC.

V is TRBV29-1 and J is TRBJ2-4, with 9 positions matching TRBD1. The CDR3 runs 15 residues. V was pared by 4 bases and J by 0 bases, with 4 bases of the junction left unmatched. CDR1 and CDR2 from the germline V gene are SQVTM and ANQGSEA. CDR3 nucleotide sequence: TGCAGCGTTGTGAGACAGGGGGGAGCCAAAAACATTCAGTACTTC. It codes for CSVVRQGGAKNIQYF.

The chain has TRBV29-1 and TRBJ1-2; 8 bases fit TRBD1. The CDR3 contains 13 residues. V lost 5 bases, J lost 8 bases, and 10 bases stayed unmatched. Germline V gene lookup returns CDR1 SQVTM and CDR2 ANQGSEA. The CDR3 DNA follows: TGCAGCGTTCCGGGACAGGCCACCAGGGGCTACACCTTC. Translated: CSVPGQATRGYTF.

The chain combines TRBV11-2 with TRBJ2-3, with TRBD2 matching over 8 bases. This CDR3 contains 14 residues. Germline V CDR1 and CDR2: SGHAT, FQNNGV. The V gene end was trimmed by 6 bases and the J gene end by 1 base; junction bases not matched to a gene: 3. CDR3 sequence: CASRSGSGTDTQYF. Written as DNA, the CDR3 is TGTGCCAGCAGGAGCGGGAGTGGCACAGATACGCAGTATTTT.

V and J are TRBV7-7 and TRBJ2-2; possibly TRBD2 for D (5 bases). CDR1 is SSHAT and CDR2 is FNYEAQ in the germline V gene (reference sequence). The CDR3 is 15 amino acids. Between the trimmed V and J ends, which lost 5 bases and 0 bases, there was a span of 10 bases. The CDR3: CASSAAGANTGELFF. The CDR3 DNA reads TGTGCCAGCAGCGCGGCCGGGGCGAACACCGGGGAGCTGTTTTTT.

This clone has more than one count but fewer than ten. This chain connects TRBV28 to TRBJ2-3; TRBD2 agrees at 7 bases. There are 17 residues in the CDR3. Germline-derived CDR1 and CDR2 are MDHEN and SYDVKM. V lost 5 bases to trimming and J lost 5 bases; unmatched junction nucleotides: 16. CDR3 protein: CASSPLTGGMVIDTQYF. CDR3 sequence (DNA): TGTGCCAGCAGTCCCCTGACGGGAGGAATGGTTATAGATACGCAGTATTTT.

CDR3 protein: CSVEFQAGEQYF. In nucleotides, the CDR3 is TGCAGCGTTGAGTTCCAGGCTGGCGAGCAGTACTTC. This rearrangement joins TRBV29-1 to TRBJ2-7; D remains ambiguous. CDR1 is SQVTM, CDR2 ANQGSEA, per germline. Trimming cost V 3 bases and J 6 bases, with 12 bases left between them. The CDR3 has 12 amino acids.

The V call is TRBV19, the J call TRBJ2-1; 7 positions agree with TRBD2. Trimming removed 4 bases from V and 4 bases from J; junction bases left unmatched: 10. CDR1 LNHDA and CDR2 SQIVND come from the germline V gene (reference sequence). The CDR3 extends over 16 amino acids. CDR3 sequence: CASSRGGSLIYNEQFF. The CDR3 DNA is TGTGCCAGTAGTAGGGGGGGGAGCCTTATTTACAATGAGCAGTTCTTC.

The chain is built from TRBV5-6 and TRBJ2-7; unclear D gene. Germline-derived CDR1 and CDR2 are SGHDT and YYEEEE. The CDR3 covers 13 residues. V dropped 4 bases and J dropped 1 base, with 9 bases sitting between them. The CDR3 region has the DNA TGTGCCAGCAGCAGTGGGATTTCCTACGAGCAGTACTTC. Translation: CASSSGISYEQYF.

The DNA of the CDR3 is TGCGCCAGCAGCCAAGACCGGTATTTCTACGAGCAGTACTTC. This sequence encodes CASSQDRYFYEQYF. This rearrangement joins TRBV4-3 to TRBJ2-7; D not resolved. This CDR3 is 14 amino acids long. With 0 bases removed from V and 3 bases from J, the gap between germline ends came to 9 bases. Germline V gene lookup returns CDR1 LGHNA and CDR2 YSLEER.